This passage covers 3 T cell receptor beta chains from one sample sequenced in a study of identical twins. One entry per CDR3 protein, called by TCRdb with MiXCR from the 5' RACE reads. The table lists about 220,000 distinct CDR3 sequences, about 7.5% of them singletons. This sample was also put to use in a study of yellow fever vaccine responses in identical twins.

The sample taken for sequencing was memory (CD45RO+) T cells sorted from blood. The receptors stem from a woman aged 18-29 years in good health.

The CDR3 DNA reads TGTGCCAGCAGCCCGACCGGGGGTAATCAGCCCCAGCATTTT. Translating it yields CASSPTGGNQPQHF. The chain employs TRBV5-5 and TRBJ1-5, with TRBD1 as a possible D gene (5 bases). The CDR3 runs to 14 residues. V gave up 4 bases and J gave up 4 bases, with 12 bases separating them. The germline V gene encodes CDR1 SGHKS and CDR2 YYEKEE (reference sequence).

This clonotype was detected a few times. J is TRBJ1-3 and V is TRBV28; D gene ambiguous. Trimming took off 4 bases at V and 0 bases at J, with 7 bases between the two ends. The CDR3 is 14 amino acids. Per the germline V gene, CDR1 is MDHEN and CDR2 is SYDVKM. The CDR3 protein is CASSYAGSGNTIYF. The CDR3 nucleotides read TGTGCCAGCAGTTATGCAGGCTCTGGAAACACCATATATTTT. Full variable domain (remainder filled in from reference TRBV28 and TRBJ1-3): DVKVTQSSRYLVKRTGEKVFLECVQDMDHENMFWYRQDPGLGLRLIYFSYDVKMKEKGDIPEGYSVSREKKERFSLILESASTNQTSMYLCASSYAGSGNTIYFGEGSWLTVV.

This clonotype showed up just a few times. The CDR3 coding sequence is TGTGCCAGCAGTGACGGACGGGACTACGAGCAGTACTTC. Its protein product is CASSDGRDYEQYF. The chain links TRBV6-2 or TRBV6-3 to TRBJ2-7; D perhaps matches TRBD2 (5 bases). Trimming shortened V by 5 bases and J by 3 bases, and 11 bases separated the two germline ends. Germline V CDR1 and CDR2: MNHEY, SVGEGT. The CDR3 has 13 residues.